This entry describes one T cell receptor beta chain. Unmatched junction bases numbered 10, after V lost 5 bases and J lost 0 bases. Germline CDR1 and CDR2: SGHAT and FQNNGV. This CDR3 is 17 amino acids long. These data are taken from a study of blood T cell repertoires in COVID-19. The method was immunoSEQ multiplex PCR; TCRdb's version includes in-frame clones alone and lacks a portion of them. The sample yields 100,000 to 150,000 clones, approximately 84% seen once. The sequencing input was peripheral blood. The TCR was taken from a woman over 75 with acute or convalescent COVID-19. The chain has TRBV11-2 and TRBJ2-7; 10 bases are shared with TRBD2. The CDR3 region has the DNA TGTGCCAGCAGCCGGGCCGAGCTAGCGGGGGACTCCTACGAGCAGTACTTC. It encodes CASSRAELAGDSYEQYF.